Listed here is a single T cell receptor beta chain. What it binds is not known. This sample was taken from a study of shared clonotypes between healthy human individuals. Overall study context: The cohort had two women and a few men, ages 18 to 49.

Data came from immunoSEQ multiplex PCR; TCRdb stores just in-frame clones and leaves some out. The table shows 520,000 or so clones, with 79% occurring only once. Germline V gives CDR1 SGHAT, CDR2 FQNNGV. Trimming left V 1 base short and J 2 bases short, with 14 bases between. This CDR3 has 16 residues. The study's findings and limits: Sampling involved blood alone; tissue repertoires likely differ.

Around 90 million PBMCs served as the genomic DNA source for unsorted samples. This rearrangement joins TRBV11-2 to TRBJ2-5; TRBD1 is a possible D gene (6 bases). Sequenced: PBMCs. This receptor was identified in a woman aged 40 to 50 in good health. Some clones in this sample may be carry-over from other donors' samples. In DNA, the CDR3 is TGTGCCAGCAGCTTAGGGTGGGGGCCCGGACAAGAGACCCAGTACTTC. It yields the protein CASSLGWGPGQETQYF. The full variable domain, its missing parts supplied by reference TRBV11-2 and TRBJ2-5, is EAGVAQSPRYKIIEKRQSVAFWCNPISGHATLYWYQQILGQGPKLLIQFQNNGVVDDSQLPKDRFSAERLKGVDSTLKIQPAKLEDSAVYLCASSLGWGPGQETQYFGPGTRLLVL.